Sequencing of this TCR beta chain was carried out in a study of response to subunit inactivated influenza vaccine. Whole-study results and caveats: After each seasonal influenza vaccination, few new T cells are recruited, the authors suggested.

This clonotype was seen many times. The antigen is not known. Germline CDR1 and CDR2: SGHTA and FQGNSA. Trimming at V came to 5 bases and at J to 7 bases, leaving 2 bases not matched to a gene. The length of the CDR3 is 12 residues. TCRdb re-called the RT-PCR reads through MiXCR, storing one row per CDR3 protein. The table shows under 850,000 distinct CDR3 sequences, with roughly 20% occurring only once. The chain combines TRBV7-2 with TRBJ2-1, with 7 positions matching TRBD1. The sample here was PBMCs from blood, taken approximately 5 days after vaccination. The TCR was taken from a middle-aged man who received an inactivated influenza vaccine. The CDR3 reads CASSPQGNEQFF. The CDR3 bases are TGTGCCAGCAGCCCACAGGGGAATGAGCAGTTCTTC.